A selection of T cell receptor beta chains follows, all from one sample in a study of monozygotic twins with cystic fibrosis. Libraries were prepared by immunoSEQ multiplex PCR; TCRdb keeps only in-frame clonotypes and omits some of them. The data hold about 35,000 clones, with just over 65% observed a single time. Sequencing was done on a sample of blood. Receptors originate from a girl between 10 and 17 years old with cystic fibrosis. Each CDR3 is given with its conserved first and last residue. Fields, in order: V gene, J gene, D gene, clone size, CDR3 protein, CDR3 DNA. D genes are given only for firm matches. Clone sizes are given selectively: once, few, many, or a class where the clone is expanded.

V: TRBV6-1
J: TRBJ1-2
D: NA
size: NA
CDR3: CASSESAFGDPSGYTF
DNA: TGTGCCAGCAGTGAATCAGCCTTTGGGGACCCGTCTGGCTACACCTTC

V: TRBV5-6
J: TRBJ1-1
D: NA
size: few
CDR3: CASSSWNLDTEAFF
DNA: TGTGCCAGCAGCTCATGGAATTTGGACACTGAAGCTTTCTTT

V: TRBV6-1
J: TRBJ1-5
D: NA
size: NA
CDR3: CASSESPRGSNQPQHF
DNA: TGTGCCAGCAGTGAAAGCCCCAGGGGTAGCAATCAGCCCCAGCATTTT

V: TRBV5-6
J: TRBJ1-5
D: NA
size: NA
CDR3: CASSLRGAYSNQPQHF
DNA: TGTGCCAGCAGCTTGCGAGGGGCATATAGCAATCAGCCCCAGCATTTT

V: TRBV7-9
J: TRBJ1-5
D: NA
size: few
CDR3: CASSPGRGTPQHF
DNA: TGTGCCAGCAGCCCTGGACGGGGTACCCCCCAGCATTTT

V: TRBV29-1
J: TRBJ2-3
D: TRBD2
size: NA
CDR3: CSVASGRGSGPRIGTQYF
DNA: TGCAGCGTGGCTAGCGGGAGGGGGTCGGGGCCACGAATTGGTACGCAGTATTTT

V: TRBV14
J: TRBJ2-5
D: NA
size: NA
CDR3: CASSQGMAAQYF
DNA: TGTGCCAGCAGCCAAGGAATGGCGGCCCAGTACTTC

V: TRBV19
J: TRBJ2-1
D: TRBD2
size: few
CDR3: CASSLAGNNEQFF
DNA: TGTGCCAGTAGTCTAGCGGGAAACAATGAGCAGTTCTTC

V: TRBV5-1
J: TRBJ2-1
D: TRBD2
size: NA
CDR3: CASSLPTSAINEQFF
DNA: TGCGCCAGCAGCTTGCCGACTAGCGCTATCAATGAGCAGTTCTTC

V: TRBV2
J: TRBJ2-2
D: NA
size: once
CDR3: CASSLREADTGELFF
DNA: TGTGCCAGCAGCCTCCGCGAAGCGGACACCGGGGAGCTGTTTTTT

V: TRBV30
J: TRBJ1-5
D: NA
size: NA
CDR3: CAWSYSGGRLGGNQPQHF
DNA: TGTGCCTGGAGTTATTCTGGGGGGCGCCTGGGGGGCAATCAGCCCCAGCATTTT

V: TRBV7-9
J: TRBJ1-4
D: NA
size: NA
CDR3: CASSLVEKVNEKLFF
DNA: TGTGCCAGCAGCTTAGTTGAGAAGGTTAATGAAAAACTGTTTTTT

V: TRBV5-4
J: TRBJ2-5
D: NA
size: NA
CDR3: CASSLGRTETQYF
DNA: TGTGCCAGCAGCTTGGGCAGGACGGAGACCCAGTACTTC

V: TRBV7-9
J: TRBJ1-2
D: NA
size: NA
CDR3: CASSLVGTTYGYTF
DNA: TGTGCCAGCAGCTTAGTTGGTACGACTTATGGCTACACCTTC

V: TRBV7-2
J: TRBJ2-3
D: TRBD2
size: NA
CDR3: CASSSALLAGNTDTQYF
DNA: TGTGCCAGCAGCTCCGCTCTGCTAGCGGGGAACACAGATACGCAGTATTTT

V: TRBV6-1
J: TRBJ1-5
D: NA
size: few
CDR3: CASSETGPGQPQHF
DNA: TGTGCCAGCAGTGAAACAGGTCCGGGGCAGCCCCAGCATTTT

V: TRBV29-1
J: TRBJ2-5
D: TRBD2
size: NA
CDR3: CSGQTSGGETQYF
DNA: TGCAGCGGCCAGACTAGCGGTGGGGAGACCCAGTACTTC

V: TRBV4-1
J: TRBJ2-1
D: NA
size: NA
CDR3: CASRKPGSSNEQFF
DNA: TGCGCCAGCAGGAAGCCCGGGTCGAGCAATGAGCAGTTCTTC

V: TRBV4-1
J: TRBJ1-1
D: NA
size: few
CDR3: CASSQVRPNTEAFF
DNA: TGCGCCAGCAGCCAAGTAAGACCTAACACTGAAGCTTTCTTT

V: TRBV5-6
J: TRBJ1-2
D: TRBD1
size: NA
CDR3: CASSNDRGRGYNGYTF
DNA: TGTGCCAGCAGCAACGACAGGGGACGTGGGTATAATGGCTACACCTTC

V: TRBV4-3
J: TRBJ1-1
D: TRBD1
size: NA
CDR3: CASSQDRQGGNTEAFF
DNA: TGCGCCAGCAGCCAAGATAGACAGGGGGGGAACACTGAAGCTTTCTTT

V: TRBV6-1
J: TRBJ2-2
D: TRBD2
size: NA
CDR3: CASSELGTSGGELFF
DNA: TGTGCCAGCAGTGAACTCGGGACTAGCGGCGGGGAGCTGTTTTTT

V: TRBV10-3
J: TRBJ1-2
D: NA
size: few
CDR3: CATATISRDGYTF
DNA: TGTGCCACCGCTACAATCTCACGGGATGGCTACACCTTC

V: TRBV27
J: TRBJ2-5
D: TRBD2
size: NA
CDR3: CASRRLADLQETQYF
DNA: TGTGCCAGCAGGCGACTAGCGGACCTCCAAGAGACCCAGTACTTC

V: TRBV7-8
J: TRBJ2-1
D: NA
size: NA
CDR3: CASSSESVILYNEQFF
DNA: TGTGCCAGCAGCTCCGAATCGGTGATTCTCTACAATGAGCAGTTCTTC

V: TRBV11-2
J: TRBJ2-1
D: TRBD2
size: NA
CDR3: CASSLFDPGTSLSEQFF
DNA: TGTGCCAGCAGCTTATTTGACCCCGGGACTAGCTTAAGTGAGCAGTTCTTC

V: TRBV7-8
J: TRBJ2-2
D: NA
size: NA
CDR3: CASSSRLGGDTGELFF
DNA: TGTGCCAGCAGCTCTAGACTAGGGGGGGACACCGGGGAGCTGTTTTTT

V: TRBV5-1
J: TRBJ2-2
D: TRBD2
size: NA
CDR3: CASSLDPSGTGELFF
DNA: TGCGCCAGCAGCTTGGACCCTAGCGGGACCGGGGAGCTGTTTTTT

V: TRBV5-4
J: TRBJ1-4
D: TRBD1
size: NA
CDR3: CASSRTGGPEKLFF
DNA: TGTGCCAGCAGCCGGACAGGGGGCCCTGAAAAACTGTTTTTT

V: TRBV6-5
J: TRBJ1-1
D: NA
size: few
CDR3: CASSYPEGGGTEAFF
DNA: TGTGCCAGCAGTTACCCCGAGGGGGGGGGCACTGAAGCTTTCTTT

V: TRBV4-1
J: TRBJ1-3
D: NA
size: NA
CDR3: CASSPRDPGVAGNTIYF
DNA: TGCGCCAGCAGCCCTCGGGATCCCGGAGTCGCTGGAAACACCATATATTTT

V: TRBV27
J: TRBJ1-2
D: NA
size: NA
CDR3: CASSPSQYYTGIGGYTF
DNA: TGTGCCAGCAGTCCGTCCCAGTATTACACAGGGATAGGTGGCTACACCTTC

V: TRBV28
J: TRBJ2-5
D: NA
size: NA
CDR3: CASSERGETQYF
DNA: TGTGCCAGCAGTGAACGGGGGGAGACCCAGTACTTC

V: TRBV4-3
J: TRBJ2-5
D: NA
size: NA
CDR3: CASSQRGGAETQYF
DNA: TGCGCCAGCAGCCAGAGAGGGGGTGCAGAGACCCAGTACTTC

V: TRBV9
J: TRBJ1-1
D: NA
size: NA
CDR3: CASSVGMNTEAFF
DNA: TGTGCCAGCAGCGTAGGAATGAACACTGAAGCTTTCTTT

V: TRBV30
J: TRBJ2-5
D: NA
size: NA
CDR3: CAWSKLVSGETQYF
DNA: TGTGCCTGGAGTAAACTAGTATCCGGAGAGACCCAGTACTTC

V: TRBV4-3
J: TRBJ2-1
D: TRBD2
size: NA
CDR3: CASSQRTSGWNEQFF
DNA: TGCGCCAGCAGCCAACGTACTAGCGGTTGGAATGAGCAGTTCTTC

V: TRBV5-1
J: TRBJ1-5
D: NA
size: NA
CDR3: CASSTEAGHQPQHF
DNA: TGCGCCAGCAGCACCGAGGCCGGTCATCAGCCCCAGCATTTT

V: TRBV4-3
J: TRBJ2-1
D: NA
size: NA
CDR3: CASSPSGLPGGEQFF
DNA: TGCGCCAGCAGCCCCTCGGGACTCCCCGGTGGGGAGCAGTTCTTC

V: TRBV10-3
J: TRBJ2-3
D: NA
size: NA
CDR3: CAISDGPTDTQYF
DNA: TGTGCCATCAGTGACGGGCCCACAGATACGCAGTATTTT

V: TRBV4-3
J: TRBJ2-4
D: NA
size: NA
CDR3: CASSQSRLSVGKNIQYF
DNA: TGCGCCAGCAGCCAATCGAGACTCTCCGTCGGCAAAAACATTCAGTACTTC

V: TRBV6-5
J: TRBJ2-5
D: TRBD2
size: once
CDR3: CASSLAGGQETQYF
DNA: TGTGCCAGCAGTCTGGCGGGGGGACAAGAGACCCAGTACTTC

V: TRBV10-1
J: TRBJ2-3
D: TRBD2
size: NA
CDR3: CARKTSGRADTQYF
DNA: TGCGCCAGAAAGACTAGCGGGAGAGCAGATACGCAGTATTTT

V: TRBV10-3
J: TRBJ2-1
D: TRBD1
size: NA
CDR3: CAISDSTGADSPYNEQFF
DNA: TGTGCCATCAGTGACTCGACAGGGGCCGACTCCCCCTACAATGAGCAGTTCTTC

V: TRBV21-1
J: TRBJ1-1
D: NA
size: once
CDR3: CASSPAGQGGTEAFF
DNA: TGTGCCAGCAGCCCAGCGGGACAGGGAGGTACTGAAGCTTTCTTT

V: TRBV7-9
J: TRBJ2-5
D: NA
size: NA
CDR3: CASSPPGGRYQETQYF
DNA: TGTGCCAGCAGCCCCCCTGGCGGACGGTACCAAGAGACCCAGTACTTC

V: TRBV5-4
J: TRBJ1-1
D: NA
size: NA
CDR3: CASSLDGQPNTEAFF
DNA: TGTGCCAGCAGCTTGGATGGGCAGCCAAACACTGAAGCTTTCTTT

V: TRBV11-2
J: TRBJ2-1
D: NA
size: NA
CDR3: CASSFILNEQFF
DNA: TGTGCCAGCAGCTTTATCCTCAATGAGCAGTTCTTC

V: TRBV4-1
J: TRBJ2-6
D: NA
size: NA
CDR3: CASSQGWGVGDSGANVLTF
DNA: TGCGCCAGCAGCCAAGGATGGGGGGTAGGAGACTCTGGGGCCAACGTCCTGACTTTC

V: TRBV7-2
J: TRBJ2-1
D: NA
size: NA
CDR3: CASSSPGLGPNNEQFF
DNA: TGTGCCAGCAGCTCACCGGGACTGGGGCCTAACAATGAGCAGTTCTTC

V: TRBV4-3
J: TRBJ2-6
D: TRBD1
size: NA
CDR3: CASSQTGQEISGANVLTF
DNA: TGCGCCAGCAGCCAAACGGGACAGGAAATCTCTGGGGCCAACGTCCTGACTTTC

V: TRBV5-4
J: TRBJ2-7
D: NA
size: NA
CDR3: CASSPPESNEQYF
DNA: TGTGCCAGCAGCCCCCCGGAGTCCAACGAGCAGTACTTC

V: TRBV5-1
J: TRBJ1-2
D: NA
size: NA
CDR3: CASSLGRAYGYTF
DNA: TGCGCCAGCAGCTTGGGGCGGGCCTATGGCTACACCTTC

V: TRBV5-1
J: TRBJ2-5
D: TRBD2
size: once
CDR3: CASSDPGGGPYQETQYF
DNA: TGCGCCAGCAGCGACCCGGGAGGTGGACCCTACCAAGAGACCCAGTACTTC

V: TRBV10-3
J: TRBJ2-3
D: TRBD2
size: NA
CDR3: CAISVLGLAGDPDTQYF
DNA: TGTGCCATCAGTGTGCTAGGACTAGCGGGAGACCCAGATACGCAGTATTTT

V: TRBV2
J: TRBJ2-7
D: TRBD2
size: NA
CDR3: CASSEAGLAASSYEQYF
DNA: TGTGCCAGCAGTGAAGCGGGACTAGCGGCCAGCTCCTACGAGCAGTACTTC